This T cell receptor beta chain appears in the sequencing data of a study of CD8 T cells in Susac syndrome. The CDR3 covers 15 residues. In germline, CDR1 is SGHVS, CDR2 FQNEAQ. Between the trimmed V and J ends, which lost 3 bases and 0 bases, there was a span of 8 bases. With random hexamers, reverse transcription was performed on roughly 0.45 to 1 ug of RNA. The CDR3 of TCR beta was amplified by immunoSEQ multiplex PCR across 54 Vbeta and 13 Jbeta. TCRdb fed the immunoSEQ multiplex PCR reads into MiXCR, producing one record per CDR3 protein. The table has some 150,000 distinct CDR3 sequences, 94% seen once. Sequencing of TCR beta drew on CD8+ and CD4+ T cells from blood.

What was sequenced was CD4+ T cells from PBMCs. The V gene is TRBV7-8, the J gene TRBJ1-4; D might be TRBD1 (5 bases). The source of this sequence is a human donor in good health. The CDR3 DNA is TGTGCCAGCAGCTTCCGGACAACAACTAATGAAAAACTGTTTTTT. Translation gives CASSFRTTTNEKLFF. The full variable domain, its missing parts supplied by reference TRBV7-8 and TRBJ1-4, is GAGVSQSPRYKVAKRGQDVALRCDPISGHVSLFWYQQALGQGPEFLTYFQNEAQLDKSGLPSDRFFAERPEGSVSTLKIQRTQQEDSAVYLCASSFRTTTNEKLFFGSGTQLSVL.